A single sample is the source of the 6 T cell receptor beta chains below, sequenced in a study of blood T cell repertoires in COVID-19 (dated by TCRdb to the early 2020s). Library preparation employed the immunoSEQ multiplex PCR assay. Held by TCRdb, this immuneACCESS table contains in-frame sequences only and omits some clones. Under half of the omission traces to an unresolved V gene where checked; the cause of the rest is unknown. The sample yields about 220,000 clones; approximately 90% were counted once. The ten largest account for approximately 2% of the sample. Material: peripheral blood. These receptors all come from a man under 40 who had recovered from COVID-19.

The V call is TRBV2, the J call TRBJ1-1; no clear D gene. V was clipped by 10 bases and J by 1 base, with 19 bases between them. The CDR3 consists of 15 residues. Germline V lookup: CDR1 SNHLY, CDR2 FYNNEI. CDR3 nucleotides: TGTGCCAACGCGAACCCCCAAACGGGGAACACTGAAGCTTTCTTT. This encodes CANANPQTGNTEAFF.

The chain recombines TRBV6-4 with TRBJ1-6, with unresolved D. This CDR3 has 19 residues. Trimming took 8 bases from V and 0 from J, leaving 23 bases between them. The germline V gene has CDR1 MRHNA and CDR2 SNTAGT. The CDR3: CASPPGGQERGSYNSPLHF. CDR3 DNA sequence: TGTGCCAGCCCCCCCGGCGGGCAGGAGAGAGGCTCCTATAATTCACCCCTCCACTTT.

The genes are TRBV5-6 and TRBJ2-3, with TRBD2 matching 7 bases. There are 15 residues in the CDR3. The junction had 6 bases not matched to a gene; V was cut back by 3 bases and J by 2 bases. The germline gives CDR1 SGHDT, CDR2 YYEEEE. The chain's CDR3 is CASSSLGGNTDTQYF. Written as DNA, the CDR3 is TGTGCCAGCAGCTCCCTCGGGGGGAACACAGATACGCAGTATTTT.

The chain has TRBV30 and TRBJ2-3, with 15 nucleotides matching TRBD2. CDR1 GTSNPN and CDR2 SVGIG come from the germline V gene (reference sequence). The CDR3 spans 19 residues. V shed 1 base and J 4 bases; nucleotides not matched to a gene: 12. The CDR3 loop reads CAWSADGTSGGILPDTQYF. CDR3 nucleotides: TGTGCCTGGAGTGCCGATGGGACTAGCGGGGGGATCTTGCCAGATACGCAGTATTTT.

The chain employs TRBV29-1 and TRBJ1-2; weak D call: TRBD1 (5 bases). V dropped 7 bases and J dropped 8 bases, with 20 bases sitting between them. The CDR3 runs to 13 residues. Germline-derived CDR1 and CDR2 are SQVTM and ANQGSEA. The chain's CDR3 is CSDLQSHRQGYTF. CDR3 in DNA: TGCAGCGATCTACAGAGCCACCGACAGGGCTACACCTTC.

The chain is built from TRBV12-1 and TRBJ1-1. TRBV12-1 constitutes a pseudogene. The CDR3 consists of 12 residues. The CDR3 bases are TGTGCCACAAGGGCGGGAGGGACTGAAGCTTTCTTT. This gives the protein CATRAGGTEAFF.